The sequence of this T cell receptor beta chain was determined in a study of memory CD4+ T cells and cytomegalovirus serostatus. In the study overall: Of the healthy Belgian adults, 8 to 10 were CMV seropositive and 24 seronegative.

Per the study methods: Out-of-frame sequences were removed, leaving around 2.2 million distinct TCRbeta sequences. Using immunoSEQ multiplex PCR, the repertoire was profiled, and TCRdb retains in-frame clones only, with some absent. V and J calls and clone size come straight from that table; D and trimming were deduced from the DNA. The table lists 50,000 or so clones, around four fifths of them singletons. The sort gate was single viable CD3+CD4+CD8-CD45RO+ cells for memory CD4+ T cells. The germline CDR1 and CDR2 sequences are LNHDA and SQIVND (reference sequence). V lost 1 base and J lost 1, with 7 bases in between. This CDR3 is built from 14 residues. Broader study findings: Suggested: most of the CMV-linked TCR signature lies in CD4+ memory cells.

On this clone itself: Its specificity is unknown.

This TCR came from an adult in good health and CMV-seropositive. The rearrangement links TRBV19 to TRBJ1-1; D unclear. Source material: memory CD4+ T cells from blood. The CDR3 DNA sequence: TGTGCCAGTAGTATAGCGATCAAGAACACTGAAGCTTTCTTT. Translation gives CASSIAIKNTEAFF.